The entry below describes one T cell receptor beta chain. The data stem from a study of shared clonotypes between healthy human individuals. Using immunoSEQ multiplex PCR, the repertoire was profiled, and TCRdb retains in-frame clones only, with some absent. The table records around 2.3 million clones, more than 90% of them present only once. Germline assignment: CDR1 ENHRY and CDR2 SYGVKD. The CDR3 runs to 13 residues. The V end was cut by 7 bases, the J end by 13 bases, with 20 bases between. Caucasian adults living in Nashville, Tennessee, provided all samples. The clonotype was recovered from a man aged 18 to 29 in good health. The rearrangement joins TRBV10-3 to TRBJ2-1, with D perhaps TRBD2 (5 bases). The sample comprised naive CD4+ T cells sorted from blood. The subset: CD45RA+ positively selected. The CDR3 here is CAINDGGEVSQFF. The DNA of the CDR3 is TGTGCCATCAATGATGGAGGAGAGGTATCACAGTTCTTC.